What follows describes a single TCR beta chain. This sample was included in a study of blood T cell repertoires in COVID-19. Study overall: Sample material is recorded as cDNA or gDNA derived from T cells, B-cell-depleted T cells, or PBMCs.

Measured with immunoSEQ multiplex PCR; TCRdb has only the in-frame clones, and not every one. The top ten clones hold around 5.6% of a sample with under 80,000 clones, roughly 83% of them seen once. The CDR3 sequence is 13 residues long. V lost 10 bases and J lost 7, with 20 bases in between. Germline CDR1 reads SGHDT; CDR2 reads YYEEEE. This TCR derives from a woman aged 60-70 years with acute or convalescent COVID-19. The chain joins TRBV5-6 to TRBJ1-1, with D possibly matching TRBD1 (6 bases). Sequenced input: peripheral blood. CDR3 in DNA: TGTGCCGAACGTCATTCAGGGGACCTTGAAGCTTTCTTT. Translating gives CAERHSGDLEAFF.